Each of the 8 T cell receptor beta chains below was sequenced from the same sample in a study of T-cell reconstitution after alpha-beta-depleted transplantation in children. During its preparation, the TCRbeta library received unique molecular identifiers. TCRdb passed the PCR reads through MiXCR, listing each CDR3 protein once. Here the sample spans 17,000 or so distinct CDR3 sequences, roughly 12% being singletons. The input for sequencing was PBMCs, mostly from graft donor cells, taken 180 days after TCRalphabeta/CD19-depleted stem cell transplant. These TCRs come from a boy under three years old who had a stem cell transplant for Wiskott-Aldrich syndrome, so the T cells may come from the graft donor.

The chain combines TRBV28 with TRBJ2-7, with 8 nucleotides matching TRBD2. Germline-derived CDR1 and CDR2 are MDHEN and SYDVKM. V lost 9 bases and J lost 2; bases outside the gene matches: 6. This CDR3 has 13 amino acids. The CDR3 region has the DNA TGTGCCAGTGCTAGCGGGTCAACCTACGAGCAGTACTTC. Its translation: CASASGSTYEQYF.

This clonotype was seen at least ten times. CDR3 coding DNA: TGTGCCAGCAGCGAACCAGGGGGCTTGGTCCAGCCCCAGCATTTT. It is translated as CASSEPGGLVQPQHF. V usage is TRBV7-9 and J usage is TRBJ1-5, with 8 bases fitting TRBD1. The J segment lost 7 bases and the V segment lost 5 bases, leaving 10 bases of the junction unmatched. The CDR3 consists of 15 residues. The germline V gene encodes CDR1 SEHNR and CDR2 FQNEAQ (reference sequence).

This clonotype was observed a handful of times. The chain carries TRBV7-2 and TRBJ2-1; perhaps TRBD2 as D (5 bases). The CDR3 is 15 residues long. CDR1 and CDR2 from the germline V gene are SGHTA and FQGNSA. The V and J ends lost 5 bases and 4 bases respectively, with 15 bases between them. The CDR3 bases are TGTGCCAGCAGCCGTACGAGCGGCCCGTACAATGAGCAGTTCTTC. As protein: CASSRTSGPYNEQFF. Drawing the rest from reference TRBV7-2 and TRBJ2-1, the complete variable domain is GAGVSQSPSNKVTEKGKDVELRCDPISGHTALYWYRQSLGQGLEFLIYFQGNSAPDKSGLPSDRFSAERTGGSVSTLTIQRTQQEDSAVYLCASSRTSGPYNEQFFGPGTRLTVL.

This clonotype was detected only once. This chain links TRBV7-9 with TRBJ2-2; D is unclear. This CDR3 has 14 residues. Trimming took off 4 bases at V and 1 base at J, with 7 bases between the two ends. Germline V lookup: CDR1 SEHNR, CDR2 FQNEAQ (reference sequence). CDR3 sequence: CASSSHWNTGELFF. The CDR3 DNA reads as TGTGCCAGCAGCTCACACTGGAACACCGGGGAGCTGTTTTTT.

This clonotype occurred many times. The chain employs TRBV12-3 or TRBV12-4 and TRBJ1-6; 8 bases line up with TRBD1. This CDR3 has 16 amino acids. Losses at the gene ends were 3 bases for V and 6 bases for J; bases not matched to a gene: 7. CDR3 in amino acids: CASSFSQGDSNSPLHF. CDR3 coding DNA: TGTGCCAGCAGTTTTTCACAGGGGGACAGTAATTCACCCCTCCACTTT.

This clonotype was counted only a few times. The V gene is TRBV4-2, the J gene TRBJ1-2; D is ambiguous. With 1 base removed from V and 1 base from J, the gap between germline ends came to 7 bases. The germline CDR1 and CDR2 sequences are LGHNA and YNFKEQ. The CDR3 is 14 residues long. The CDR3 DNA reads TGTGCCAGCAGCCAAGTCTCGGATAACTATGGCTACACCTTC. Encoded protein: CASSQVSDNYGYTF.

This clonotype was picked up many times. This chain joins TRBV20-1 and TRBJ2-5; 12 bases fit TRBD2. In germline, CDR1 is DFQATT, CDR2 SNEGSKA (reference sequence). CDR3 length: 16 amino acids. With 1 base clipped from V and 4 bases from J, the junction kept 7 bases outside the gene matches. The CDR3 DNA sequence: TGCAGTGCTAGAGTTCGGACTAGCGGGAACGTAGAGACCCAGTACTTC. Amino acid sequence: CSARVRTSGNVETQYF.

This chain joins TRBV5-1 and TRBJ2-7; 7 bases align to TRBD2. From germline, CDR1 is SGHRS and CDR2 YFSETQ. CDR3 length: 14 residues. Trimming removed 4 bases from V and 0 bases from J; junction bases left unmatched: 4. CDR3 in DNA: TGCGCCAGCAGCGTAGCGGGTAGCTCCTACGAGCAGTACTTC. Encoded protein: CASSVAGSSYEQYF.